These T cell receptor beta chains were read from a single sample in a study of technical replicates of blood from several donors. TCRdb's table, derived via immunoSEQ multiplex PCR, lists solely in-frame clones and lacks some. The table has approximately 92,000 clones, roughly 95% seen once. Sequencing used T cells isolated from PBMCs. The receptor set was obtained from a human donor in good health. Each CDR3 is given with its conserved first and last residue. The D gene is left open where the match is weak. A row's size may be missing; if present it is once, few, many or a size class.

>NA|TRBJ1-3|TRBV4-1|NA
TGCGCCAGCAGCGATCCTCCCAGGTCCTCTGGAAACACCATATATTTT
CASSDPPRSSGNTIYF
>NA|TRBJ2-7|TRBV13|NA
TGTGCCAGCAGCTTAGAATCGGGCTACGAGCAGTACTTC
CASSLESGYEQYF
>TRBD2|TRBJ2-3|TRBV6-5|once
TGTGCCAGTGGCGGGGGAAGGGCAGATACGCAGTATTTT
CASGGGRADTQYF
>TRBD1|TRBJ2-1|TRBV11-3|once
TGTGCCAGCAGCTTAGAGGGACAGGAATACAATGAGCAGTTCTTC
CASSLEGQEYNEQFF
>NA|TRBJ1-1|TRBV20-1|NA
TGCAGTGCTAGGCCGGTTTCTGAAGCTTTCTTT
CSARPVSEAFF
>TRBD2|TRBJ2-2|TRBV19|NA
TGTGCCGCGCGAGGACTAGCGGAGAACACCGGGGAGCTGTTTTTT
CAARGLAENTGELFF
>NA|TRBJ2-7|TRBV28|NA
TGTGCCAGCAGTCTAGCTCGGGAGCAGTACTTC
CASSLAREQYF
>NA|TRBJ2-5|TRBV7-9|NA
TGTGCCAGCACTAAAGAGACCCAGTACTTC
CASTKETQYF
>NA|TRBJ2-1|TRBV6-5|NA
TGTGCCAGCAGTTACGGGCAGGGGCCCTACAATGAGCAGTTCTTC
CASSYGQGPYNEQFF
>TRBD1|TRBJ2-5|TRBV7-2|NA
TGTGCCAGCACCGTGAACAGGGGTAGTGAGACCCAGTACTTC
CASTVNRGSETQYF
>TRBD1|TRBJ2-1|TRBV29-1|NA
TGCAGCTTAAGACAGGGTGGGAATGAGCAGTTCTTC
CSLRQGGNEQFF
>TRBD2|TRBJ2-1|TRBV2|NA
TGTGCCAGCAGTGAATCGAGCGGGGGGAGCTCCTACAATGAGCAGTTCTTC
CASSESSGGSSYNEQFF
>TRBD2|TRBJ2-7|TRBV4-1|NA
TGCGCCAGCAGCCAAGAGCGACTAACGGGAGGTACCTACGAGCAGTACTTC
CASSQERLTGGTYEQYF
>NA|TRBJ1-5|TRBV13|NA
TGTGCCAGCAGCTTAGGCCCAGGGTTTCAGCCCCAGCATTTT
CASSLGPGFQPQHF
>TRBD1|TRBJ2-7|TRBV19|NA
TGTGCCAGTACCGGACAGGACTACGAGCAGTACTTC
CASTGQDYEQYF
>TRBD2|TRBJ2-1|TRBV12-5|NA
TGTGCTAGTGGTTTGGGTCTAGCGGGAGGATACAATGAGCAGTTCTTC
CASGLGLAGGYNEQFF
>NA|TRBJ2-3|TRBV29-1|NA
TGCAGCGCGGTGGGCAGCCTAACAGATACGCAGTATTTT
CSAVGSLTDTQYF
>TRBD2|TRBJ2-7|TRBV9|NA
TGTGCCAGCAGCGCAGACCTTCCTAGCGGGAGTCTGTACGAGCAGTACTTC
CASSADLPSGSLYEQYF
>NA|TRBJ1-1|TRBV7-2|NA
TGTGCCAGCAGCCTACGGACTCGTTCGACTGAAGCTTTCTTT
CASSLRTRSTEAFF
>TRBD1|TRBJ2-3|TRBV6-4|NA
TGTGCCAGCAGCAACCAGGGGGCAGATACGCAGTATTTT
CASSNQGADTQYF